Sequencing of this TCR beta chain was carried out in a study of early T cells in non-severe SARS-CoV-2 infection. Study-level background: Sequencing used unsorted whole-blood bulk RNA, so chains lack pairing.

V was shortened by 3 bases and J by 8 bases, with 22 bases between the two germline ends. The CDR3 covers 15 residues. The germline gives CDR1 SQVTM, CDR2 ANQGSEA. Attachment of unique molecular identifiers was made to individual cDNA molecules. MiXCR, run by TCRdb on the 5' RACE reads, gives a single entry per CDR3 protein. Of about 71,000 distinct CDR3 sequences listed, approximately 15% are singletons. The rearrangement joins TRBV29-1 to TRBJ1-1; D is unresolved. This sequence was found in an adult who was a healthcare worker with PCR-confirmed SARS-CoV-2 infection or an uninfected control (not recorded which). Source material: whole blood. The chain's CDR3 is CSVDRPDRSSGEAFF. CDR3 bases: TGCAGCGTTGATCGTCCAGATCGTTCTTCTGGGGAAGCTTTCTTT.